This T cell receptor (beta chain) emerged from a study of OX40 agonist ivuxolimab in advanced cancers. Study-level information: Age averaged around 60 years (range 23 to 79), and more than 80% were male.

To note about this clone: No antigen is known for it.

Study observations and caveats: Several nonresponders also turned out to have low normalized T-cell clonal expansion.

V was clipped by 2 bases and J by 14 bases, with 14 bases between them. Germline assignment: CDR1 MNHEY and CDR2 SVGAGI. CDR3 length equals 12 residues. Assay: immunoSEQ multiplex PCR; the TCRdb copy retains only in-frame clones and omits some. The table has 60,000 to 85,000 clones, around 83% seen once. The sample consisted of CD4+ or CD8+ T cells sorted from blood, taken in a trial of the OX40 agonist ivuxolimab. V usage is TRBV6-5 and J usage is TRBJ2-3, with D maybe TRBD1 (6 bases). The TCR sequence derives from an adult with an advanced solid tumor such as melanoma, head and neck, liver or kidney cancer. The CDR3 nucleotides read TGTGCCAGCAGTTACCGAGGGGGAGCTAGGTATTTT. Translated: CASSYRGGARYF.